Listed below are T cell receptor beta chains from one sample, sequenced in a study of PD-1 blockade in classical Hodgkin lymphoma. Repertoires were generated with immunoSEQ multiplex PCR, while TCRdb's copy carries only in-frame clones and drops some. The data hold about 64,000 clones, with 75% to 95% observed a single time. The sample consisted of peripheral blood mononuclear cells (PBMCs), taken before the fourth cycle of nivolumab. The source is a human donor with classical Hodgkin lymphoma. Both conserved end residues are part of each CDR3. The D gene is left open where the match is weak. Some rows mark clone size as missing; the rest say once, few, many or name a class of expanded clone.

TRBD2	TRBV6-5	-	TRBJ2-1	CASSFFSGGNDEQFF	TGTGCCAGCAGTTTTTTTAGCGGGGGGAACGATGAGCAGTTCTTC
-	TRBV27	-	TRBJ1-6	CASSIGPANNSPLHF	TGTGCCAGCAGTATTGGACCGGCCAATAATTCACCCCTCCACTTT
TRBD1	TRBV10-3	few	TRBJ2-2	CAILRPRVLDRENTGELFF	TGTGCCATCTTACGCCCCAGGGTTCTAGACAGGGAGAACACCGGGGAGCTGTTTTTT
-	TRBV5-6	once	TRBJ1-3	CASSPGPRNTIYF	TGTGCCAGCAGCCCTGGACCCCGAAACACCATATATTTT
-	TRBV7-6	-	TRBJ2-5	CASSLLASETQYF	TGTGCCAGCAGCTTACTAGCTTCGGAGACCCAGTACTTC
-	TRBV9	-	TRBJ1-2	CASSAGPEGGYTF	TGTGCCAGCAGCGCCGGCCCGGAGGGGGGCTACACCTTC
-	TRBV10-3	-	TRBJ2-5	CAITPGLEEGGTQYF	TGTGCCATCACCCCCGGACTCGAAGAGGGAGGGACCCAGTACTTC
-	TRBV20-1	-	TRBJ1-2	CSAIRPEGYTF	TGCAGTGCTATTCGACCCGAGGGCTACACCTTC
-	TRBV7-8	-	TRBJ2-2	CASIRGGRNTGELFF	TGTGCCAGCATCCGCGGGGGCAGAAACACCGGGGAGCTGTTTTTT
-	TRBV2	-	TRBJ2-7	CASKGSLPYEQYF	TGTGCCAGCAAGGGGAGCCTACCCTACGAGCAGTACTTC
-	TRBV15	-	TRBJ1-2	CATSTGTPLDYGYTF	TGTGCCACCAGCACCGGGACACCGCTAGACTATGGCTACACCTTC
-	TRBV7-6	-	TRBJ2-3	CASSSVGAVTDTQYF	TGTGCCAGCAGCTCAGTCGGGGCAGTCACAGATACGCAGTATTTT
TRBD2	TRBV6-6	-	TRBJ2-7	CASSYSKAGGPDEQYF	TGTGCCAGCAGTTACTCGAAGGCGGGGGGGCCGGACGAGCAGTACTTC
-	TRBV7-9	-	TRBJ1-1	CASSLEGIWGRLNTEAFF	TGTGCCAGCAGCTTGGAGGGGATCTGGGGGCGATTGAACACTGAAGCTTTCTTT
-	TRBV5-4	-	TRBJ2-5	CASSAPGTKETQYF	TGTGCCAGCAGCGCGCCGGGGACCAAAGAGACCCAGTACTTC
TRBD1	TRBV7-8	once	TRBJ2-3	CASSRGTGDYF	TGTGCCAGCAGCCGAGGGACAGGGGACTATTTT
-	TRBV27	-	TRBJ2-2	CASSWGGPGTGELFF	TGTGCCAGCAGCTGGGGGGGGCCAGGTACCGGGGAGCTGTTTTTT
TRBD2	TRBV27	-	TRBJ2-2	CASSSIAGGSTGELFF	TGTGCCAGCAGTTCGATAGCGGGGGGATCCACCGGGGAGCTGTTTTTT
-	TRBV6-1	-	TRBJ1-5	CASTPNRNQPQHF	TGTGCCAGCACCCCGAACAGGAACCAGCCCCAGCATTTT
TRBD2	TRBV13	-	TRBJ2-7	CASRRGLAGIYEQYF	TGTGCCAGCAGGAGGGGACTAGCGGGGATCTACGAGCAGTACTTC
TRBD1	TRBV7-8	-	TRBJ1-2	CASSTRQGVIAYGYTF	TGTGCCAGCAGCACCCGACAGGGGGTCATAGCCTATGGCTACACCTTC
-	TRBV19	-	TRBJ1-5	CASSRGWESNQPQHF	TGTGCCAGTTCGAGGGGCTGGGAGAGCAATCAGCCCCAGCATTTT
-	TRBV7-9	once	TRBJ1-3	CASQHSQYSGNTIYF	TGTGCCAGCCAGCACAGTCAGTACTCTGGAAACACCATATATTTT
-	TRBV30	-	TRBJ1-5	CAWSVGRLSGQPQHF	TGTGCCTGGAGTGTGGGACGCCTATCCGGTCAGCCCCAGCATTTT
TRBD1	TRBV7-8	-	TRBJ1-6	CASSVQGFSPLHF	TGTGCCAGCAGCGTACAGGGGTTTTCACCCCTCCACTTT
-	TRBV6-4	-	TRBJ2-2	CASGRTAGPLAGAGTGELFF	TGTGCCAGCGGTAGGACAGCAGGGCCCTTGGCGGGGGCTGGCACCGGGGAGCTGTTTTTT
-	TRBV7-6	-	TRBJ1-3	CASSRDGSSGNTIYF	TGTGCCAGCAGCAGGGACGGAAGCTCTGGAAACACCATATATTTT
TRBD1	TRBV5-1	-	TRBJ1-1	CASSLEQGEAFF	TGCGCCAGCAGCTTGGAACAGGGGGAAGCTTTCTTT
-	TRBV30	-	TRBJ2-7	CAWRRQGLYEQYF	TGTGCCTGGAGGAGGCAGGGGCTCTACGAGCAGTACTTC
-	TRBV25-1	-	TRBJ1-3	CASTPSGALDTIYF	TGTGCCAGCACCCCTTCCGGGGCTTTGGACACCATATATTTT
TRBD1	TRBV5-1	-	TRBJ2-7	CASKLGQGPYEQYF	TGCGCCAGCAAGTTGGGACAGGGACCCTACGAGCAGTACTTC
TRBD2	TRBV5-8	-	TRBJ2-7	CASSHGGASGYEQYF	TGTGCCAGCAGTCACGGAGGGGCTAGCGGCTACGAGCAGTACTTC
-	TRBV5-1	once	TRBJ1-2	CASSQTGPRDYGYTF	TGCGCCAGCAGCCAAACCGGTCCAAGGGACTATGGCTACACCTTC
-	TRBV25-1	-	TRBJ1-1	CASNQGGTHEAFF	TGTGCCAGCAATCAGGGCGGGACCCATGAAGCTTTCTTT
-	TRBV7-8	-	TRBJ2-7	CASSSGSSYEQYF	TGTGCCAGCAGCTCTGGCTCTTCCTACGAGCAGTACTTC
TRBD2	TRBV4-2	-	TRBJ2-2	CASSPLAGENTGELFF	TGTGCCAGCAGCCCCCTAGCGGGGGAGAACACCGGGGAGCTGTTTTTT
TRBD1	TRBV7-9	-	TRBJ2-3	CASSLRGQKFLF	TGTGCCAGCAGCCTGAGGGGACAGAAATTCCTATTT
TRBD1	TRBV18	-	TRBJ2-7	CASSPAAGTGSEQYF	TGTGCCAGCTCACCTGCGGCCGGGACAGGGTCCGAGCAGTACTTC
-	TRBV28	-	TRBJ1-2	CASSLGEVDGYTF	TGTGCCAGCAGTTTGGGAGAGGTAGATGGCTACACCTTC
TRBD1	TRBV5-4	once	TRBJ2-7	CASSLLGLAGQARYEQYF	TGTGCCAGCAGCTTATTGGGCTTGGCGGGACAGGCGCGCTACGAGCAGTACTTC
TRBD1	TRBV10-3	-	TRBJ1-4	CAISAGQENEKLFF	TGTGCCATCAGTGCCGGACAGGAGAATGAAAAACTGTTTTTT
-	TRBV7-2	-	TRBJ1-4	CASSSGGASTNEKLFF	TGTGCCAGCAGCTCGGGGGGAGCGTCAACTAATGAAAAACTGTTTTTT
TRBD1	TRBV13	-	TRBJ2-7	CASSLSETGSSYEQYF	TGTGCCAGCAGCTTATCGGAGACAGGGTCCTCCTACGAGCAGTACTTC
-	TRBV2	-	TRBJ2-1	CASKDNEQFF	TGTGCCAGCAAGGACAATGAGCAGTTCTTC
-	TRBV2	-	TRBJ2-7	CAASSRGLVEQYF	TGTGCCGCTTCGTCTCGGGGCCTAGTCGAGCAGTACTTC
-	TRBV5-1	-	TRBJ1-1	CASRATRANTEAFF	TGCGCCAGCAGAGCGACACGGGCGAACACTGAAGCTTTCTTT
TRBD1	TRBV15	-	TRBJ2-6	CATSKGQGESGANVLTF	TGTGCCACCAGCAAGGGACAGGGGGAATCTGGGGCCAACGTCCTGACTTTC
-	TRBV6-5	-	TRBJ2-5	CASSYSYLGETQYF	TGTGCCAGCAGTTACTCGTACCTGGGTGAGACCCAGTACTTC
-	TRBV10-3	-	TRBJ1-6	CAINREENSPLHF	TGTGCCATCAACAGGGAAGAAAATTCACCCCTCCACTTT
TRBD1	TRBV7-7	-	TRBJ2-7	CASSYRQGNEQYF	TGTGCTAGCAGTTACCGACAGGGTAACGAGCAGTACTTC
-	TRBV7-2	-	TRBJ2-4	CASSSFDALAKNIQYF	TGTGCCAGCAGCTCCTTTGACGCTCTAGCCAAAAACATTCAGTACTTC
TRBD2	TRBV27	-	TRBJ2-3	CASSLLGREDTQYF	TGTGCCAGCAGTTTATTAGGGAGGGAGGATACGCAGTATTTT
-	TRBV4-1	-	TRBJ2-1	CASSQVNTPYNEQFF	TGCGCCAGCAGCCAAGTCAATACACCTTACAATGAGCAGTTCTTC
-	TRBV4-1	-	TRBJ2-3	CASSQGDTQYF	TGCGCCAGCAGCCAAGGGGATACGCAGTATTTT
-	TRBV7-6	-	TRBJ2-1	CASSLDSRYSYNEQFF	TGTGCCAGCAGCTTAGACTCACGCTACTCCTACAATGAGCAGTTCTTC
-	TRBV6-6	-	TRBJ2-3	CASSSIDTQYF	TGTGCCAGCAGTTCAATAGATACGCAGTATTTT
-	TRBV5-1	-	TRBJ2-1	CASSFGGLLYNEQFF	TGCGCCAGCAGCTTCGGGGGCCTCCTTTACAATGAGCAGTTCTTC
-	TRBV11-2	once	TRBJ1-2	CASSFGPGAEGYTF	-